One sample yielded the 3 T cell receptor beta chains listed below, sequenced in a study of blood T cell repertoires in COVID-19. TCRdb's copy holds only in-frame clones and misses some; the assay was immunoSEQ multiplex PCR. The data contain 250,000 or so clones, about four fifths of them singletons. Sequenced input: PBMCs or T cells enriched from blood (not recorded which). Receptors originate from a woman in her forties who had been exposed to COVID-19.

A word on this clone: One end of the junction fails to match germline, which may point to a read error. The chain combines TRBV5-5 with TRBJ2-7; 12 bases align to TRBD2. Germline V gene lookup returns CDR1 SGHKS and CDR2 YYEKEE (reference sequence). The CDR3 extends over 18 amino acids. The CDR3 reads CASTLDGLAGGLMAEQYF. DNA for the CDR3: TGTGCCAGCACCTTGGACGGGCTAGCGGGGGGGCTAATGGCCGAGCAGTACTTC.

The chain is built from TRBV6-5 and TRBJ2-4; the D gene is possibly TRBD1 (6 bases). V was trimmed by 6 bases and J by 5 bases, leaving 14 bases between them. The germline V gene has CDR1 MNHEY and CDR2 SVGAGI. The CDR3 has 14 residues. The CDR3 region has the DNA TGTGCCAGCAGGCTAGGGGGTGGTGAAAACATTCAGTACTTC. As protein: CASRLGGGENIQYF.

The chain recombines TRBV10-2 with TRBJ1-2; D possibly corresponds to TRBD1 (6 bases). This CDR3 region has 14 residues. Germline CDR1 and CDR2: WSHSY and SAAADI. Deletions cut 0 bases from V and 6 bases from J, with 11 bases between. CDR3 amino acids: CASSESWGRDGYTF. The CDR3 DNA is TGCGCCAGCAGTGAGTCTTGGGGGCGAGATGGCTACACCTTC.